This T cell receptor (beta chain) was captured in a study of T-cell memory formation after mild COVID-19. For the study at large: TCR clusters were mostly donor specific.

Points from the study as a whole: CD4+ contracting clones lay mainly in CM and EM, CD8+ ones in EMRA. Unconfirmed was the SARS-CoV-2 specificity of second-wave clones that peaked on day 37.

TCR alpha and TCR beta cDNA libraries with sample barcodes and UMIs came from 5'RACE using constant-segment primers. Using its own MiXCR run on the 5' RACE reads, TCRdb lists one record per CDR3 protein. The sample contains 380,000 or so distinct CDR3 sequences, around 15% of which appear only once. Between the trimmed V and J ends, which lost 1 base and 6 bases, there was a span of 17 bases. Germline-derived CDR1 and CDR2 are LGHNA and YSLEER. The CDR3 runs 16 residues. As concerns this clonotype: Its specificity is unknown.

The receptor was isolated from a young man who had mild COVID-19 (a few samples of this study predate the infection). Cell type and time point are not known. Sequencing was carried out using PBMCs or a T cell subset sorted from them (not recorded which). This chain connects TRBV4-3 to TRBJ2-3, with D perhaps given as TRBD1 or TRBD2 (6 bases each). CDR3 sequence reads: CASSQGPGATSDTQYF. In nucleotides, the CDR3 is TGCGCCAGCAGCCAAGGCCCGGGGGCGACGAGTGATACGCAGTATTTT.